This TCR beta chain was documented in a study of T cell repertoires in cytomegalovirus infection. This clonotype was detected many times. MiXCR, run by TCRdb on the reads, gives a single entry per CDR3 protein. Of roughly 81,000 distinct CDR3 sequences detected, roughly 3.7% appear once; the ten largest clones hold less than 5%. The sequenced sample was PBMCs. This TCR was recovered from a human donor in good health (CMV status not recorded). Some clones in this sample may be carry-over from other donors' samples.

CDR3 DNA: TGTGCCAGCAGTTTTAGCGGGGGGGCCTACAATGAGCAGTTCTTC. It yields the protein CASSFSGGAYNEQFF. V usage is TRBV6-6 and J usage is TRBJ2-1, with 11 bases fitting TRBD2. CDR3 length: 15 residues. The trim removed 4 bases at V and 2 bases at J, leaving 1 base unmatched. Looked up from germline, CDR1 is MNHNY and CDR2 is SVGAGI (reference sequence).